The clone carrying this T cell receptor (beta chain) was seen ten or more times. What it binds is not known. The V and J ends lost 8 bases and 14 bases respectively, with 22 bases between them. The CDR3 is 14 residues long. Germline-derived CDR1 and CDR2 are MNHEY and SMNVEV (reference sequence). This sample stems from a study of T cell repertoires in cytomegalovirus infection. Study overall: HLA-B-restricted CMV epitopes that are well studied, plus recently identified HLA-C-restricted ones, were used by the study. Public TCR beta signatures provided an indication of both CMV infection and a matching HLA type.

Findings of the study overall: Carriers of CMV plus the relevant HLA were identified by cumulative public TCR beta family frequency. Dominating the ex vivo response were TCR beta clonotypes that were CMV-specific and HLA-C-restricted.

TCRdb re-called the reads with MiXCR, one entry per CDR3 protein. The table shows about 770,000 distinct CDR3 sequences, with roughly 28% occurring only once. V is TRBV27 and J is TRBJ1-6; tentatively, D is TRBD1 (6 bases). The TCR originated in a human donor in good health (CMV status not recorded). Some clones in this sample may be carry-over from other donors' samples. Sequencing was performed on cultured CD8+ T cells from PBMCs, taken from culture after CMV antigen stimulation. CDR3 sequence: CASGLGGRSLALHF. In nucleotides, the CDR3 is TGTGCCAGCGGCCTGGGGGGGCGATCATTGGCCCTCCACTTT.